The present TCR beta chain was sequenced within a study of blood T cell repertoires in COVID-19. The ends lost 4 bases at V and 4 bases at J; junction bases unmatched: 12. The CDR3 consists of 17 residues. Germline CDR1 is SGHDN and CDR2 is FVKESK. The protocol was immunoSEQ multiplex PCR, while the TCRdb copy is restricted to in-frame clones and leaves out a portion. The repertoire holds approximately 47,000 clones, with around 86% as singletons. The J gene is TRBJ2-7, the V gene TRBV14; 11 bases map to TRBD1. The sequence was collected from a woman aged 60-70 years with acute or convalescent COVID-19. The sequenced sample consisted of peripheral blood. CDR3 DNA sequence: TGTGCCAGCAGCCGCCGACCCGGGACAGGGGGTGTATACGAGCAGTACTTC. Amino acids: CASSRRPGTGGVYEQYF.